Below are 19 T cell receptor beta chains sequenced from a single sample in a study of beta chain features in type 1 diabetes. These receptors are not linked to any known antigen. Study findings and constraints: People with Type 1 diabetes carried modestly yet significantly shorter TCRB CDR3s in all four CD4+ subsets.

Expressed TCRB transcripts were sequenced because the entire RNA isolate underwent reverse transcription. Data came from immunoSEQ multiplex PCR; TCRdb stores just in-frame clones and leaves some out. The sample has more than 300,000 clones, 9.5% to 10% seen once. Material for sequencing was central memory CD4+ T cells from blood. These receptors were obtained from a man aged 25 to 45 with type 1 diabetes.

This clone occurred a few times. DNA for the CDR3: TGTGCCAGCAGTTATCAGGACGAGCAGTACTTC. Amino acids: CASSYQDEQYF. The rearrangement joins TRBV6-6 to TRBJ2-5; D remains ambiguous. Judging by the DNA end, TRBJ2-7 fits better; the J call may be wrong. Germline V gene sequence: CDR1 MNHNY, CDR2 SVGAGI (reference sequence). The CDR3 length is 11 residues.

This clone was seen a few times. The gene calls are TRBV4-1 and TRBJ1-2; 7 bases are shared with TRBD1. Germline V CDR1 and CDR2: MGHRA, YSYEKL. The CDR3 is 14 residues long. V dropped 3 bases and J dropped 4; count of bases not matched to a gene: 5. The CDR3 spells CASSQKTGSYGYTF. The CDR3 region has the DNA TGCGCCAGCAGCCAGAAGACAGGGTCCTATGGCTACACCTTC.

This clone has just a few counts. The rearrangement joins TRBV19 to TRBJ2-7; D uncertain. Germline lookup yields CDR1 LNHDA and CDR2 SQIVND (reference sequence). This CDR3 comprises 14 residues. Between the trimmed V and J ends, which lost 3 bases and 2 bases, there was a span of 11 bases. In DNA, the CDR3 is TGTGCCAGTAGTATGTTTCTAGTCCCCTACGAGCAGTACTTC. The encoded protein is CASSMFLVPYEQYF. The variable domain in full, with the rest retrieved from reference TRBV19 and TRBJ2-7, is DGGITQSPKYLFRKEGQNVTLSCEQNLNHDAMYWYRQDPGQGLRLIYYSQIVNDFQKGDIAEGYSVSREKKESFPLTVTSAQKNPTAFYLCASSMFLVPYEQYFGPGTRLTVT.

J is TRBJ2-1 and V is TRBV18; perhaps TRBD1 as D (5 bases). Germline CDR1 and CDR2: KGHSH and LQKENI. Trimming stripped 5 bases from V and 1 base from J, with 15 bases between. The CDR3 sequence is 16 residues long. This CDR3 is CASSLSTARSYNEQFF. CDR3 sequence (DNA): TGTGCCAGCTCATTGTCGACAGCCAGGTCCTACAATGAGCAGTTCTTC.

This clone was picked up many times. The CDR3 region has the DNA TGTGCCAGCAGCTTAGCCCTGCTCGGCTCGGGGGAGCAGTACTTC. Encoded protein: CASSLALLGSGEQYF. The chain recombines TRBV7-2 with TRBJ2-7; a possible D gene is TRBD2 (5 bases). V lost 0 bases and J 7 bases, leaving 16 bases between the germline ends. The CDR3 sequence is 15 residues long. Germline CDR1 reads SGHTA; CDR2 reads FQGNSA.

V is TRBV15 and J is TRBJ1-3; D ambiguous. Looked up from germline, CDR1 is LNHNV and CDR2 is YYDKDF (reference sequence). V gave up 3 bases and J gave up 4 bases, with 13 bases separating them. There are 15 residues in the CDR3. CDR3 nucleotides: TGTGCCACCAGCAGGTTTAAAGGAGGAGGAAACACCATATATTTT. Its protein product is CATSRFKGGGNTIYF.

This clone was seen at least ten times. The CDR3 sequence: CASAPLGAKNEQFF. CDR3 nucleotides: TGTGCCAGCGCCCCCCTAGGGGCAAAGAATGAGCAGTTCTTC. V and J are TRBV2 and TRBJ2-1; possibly TRBD1 for D (5 bases). This CDR3 has 14 amino acids. Trimming took 8 bases from V and 7 from J, leaving 18 bases between them. Germline V gene sequence: CDR1 SNHLY, CDR2 FYNNEI.

The V call is TRBV28, the J call TRBJ1-1, with a weak D call TRBD1 (6 bases). The CDR3 length is 14 residues. Germline loops: CDR1 MDHEN, CDR2 SYDVKM. Deletions cut 7 bases from V and 4 bases from J, with 16 bases between. The CDR3 nucleotides read TGTGCCAGCATTACTCCGGGACACTTCACTGAAGCTTTCTTT. It specifies CASITPGHFTEAFF.

The sample holds many counts of this clone. Different DNA sequences within this sample yield the same CDR3. The gene calls are TRBV2 and TRBJ2-5; D gene ambiguous. The germline V gene encodes CDR1 SNHLY and CDR2 FYNNEI. The V gene lost 3 bases and the J gene lost 0 bases, with 2 bases spanning the gap. This CDR3 contains 12 residues. The CDR3 bases are TGTGCCAGCAGTGAGTACCAAGAGACCCAGTACTTC. As protein: CASSEYQETQYF.

This clone was seen a few times. J is TRBJ2-5 and V is TRBV5-1; perhaps TRBD1 as D (5 bases). The J call may be mistaken, given a closer DNA end match to TRBJ2-7. This CDR3 comprises 14 residues. Germline values: CDR1 SGHRS, CDR2 YFSETQ. For the CDR3, the DNA is TGCGCCAGCAGCTTGGGACAGTACCCGTCCGAGCAGTACTTC. Encoded protein: CASSLGQYPSEQYF.

This sequence joins TRBV4-2 and TRBJ2-3; TRBD2 aligns across 8 bases. There are 19 residues in the CDR3. Germline V lookup: CDR1 LGHNA, CDR2 YNFKEQ. V dropped 1 base and J dropped 0; count of bases not matched to a gene: 12. CDR3 in amino acids: CASSQGRTSGLSSTDTQYF. The CDR3 DNA sequence: TGTGCCAGCAGCCAAGGGAGAACTAGCGGACTCTCTAGCACAGATACGCAGTATTTT.

This clone was counted only a few times. V gene TRBV2 combines with J gene TRBJ2-4; 14 bases fit TRBD2. V dropped 0 bases and J dropped 1; count of bases not matched to a gene: 5. The CDR3 extends over 19 amino acids. Germline values: CDR1 SNHLY, CDR2 FYNNEI. The CDR3 spells CASSEALRLAGGAKNIQYF. DNA of the CDR3: TGTGCCAGCAGTGAAGCGCTTCGACTAGCGGGAGGGGCCAAAAACATTCAGTACTTC.

The genes are TRBV7-3 and TRBJ2-1, with 11 bases aligning to TRBD2. V shed 3 bases, J shed 13 bases, and the junction held 2 bases outside the gene matches. In germline, CDR1 is SGHTA, CDR2 FQGTGA. This CDR3 comprises 12 residues. CDR3 region: CASSLLAGGQFF. In nucleotides, the CDR3 is TGTGCCAGCAGCTTGCTAGCGGGAGGACAGTTCTTC.

This chain uses TRBV7-2 with TRBJ2-2; no clear D. Trimming cost V 5 bases and J 1 base, with 11 bases left between them. The CDR3 consists of 15 residues. Per the germline V gene, CDR1 is SGHTA and CDR2 is FQGNSA. The CDR3 DNA follows: TGTGCCAGCAGCGATAAAAGTGGGAACACCGGGGAGCTGTTTTTT. Protein: CASSDKSGNTGELFF.

This clone was found a few times. This chain connects TRBV6-5 to TRBJ1-5; no reliable D call. The V and J ends lost 1 base and 2 bases respectively, with 9 bases between them. The CDR3 totals 15 residues. Per the germline V gene, CDR1 is MNHEY and CDR2 is SVGAGI. The DNA for the CDR3 is TGTGCCAGCAGTTACTTGGGCTCGGGCAATCAGCCCCAGCATTTT. Translating gives CASSYLGSGNQPQHF.

CDR3 in amino acids: CASSPGATQPQHF. CDR3 nucleotide sequence: TGTGCCAGCTCACCAGGAGCTACTCAGCCCCAGCATTTT. This chain joins TRBV18 and TRBJ1-5; D unresolved. Germline V gene sequence: CDR1 KGHSH, CDR2 LQKENI. The V and J ends lost 2 bases and 6 bases respectively, with 8 bases between them. The CDR3 is 13 amino acids.

V and J are TRBV29-1 and TRBJ1-4; 8 bases are shared with TRBD1. The CDR3 has 13 residues. Germline V gene lookup returns CDR1 SQVTM and CDR2 ANQGSEA. V lost 5 bases to trimming and J lost 5 bases; unmatched junction nucleotides: 4. DNA for the CDR3: TGCAGCGTTCGGACAGGGCAAAATGAAAAACTGTTTTTT. Translating gives CSVRTGQNEKLFF.

The V and J genes are TRBV9 and TRBJ2-1; tentatively, D is TRBD1 (5 bases). CDR1 and CDR2 (germline): SGDLS, YYNGEE. The CDR3 contains 13 residues. The V and J ends lost 0 bases and 6 bases respectively, with 7 bases between them. The CDR3 sequence: CASSVDQGNEQFF. CDR3 coding DNA: TGTGCCAGCAGCGTAGACCAGGGCAATGAGCAGTTCTTC.

This chain joins TRBV7-9 and TRBJ2-3; tentatively, D is TRBD1 (8 bases). Germline V gene data show CDR1 as SEHNR and CDR2 as FQNEAQ (reference sequence). This CDR3 is built from 15 residues. Deletions cut 3 bases from V and 6 bases from J, with 16 bases between. The CDR3 is CASSFRTGGVDTQYF. The CDR3 DNA sequence: TGTGCCAGCAGCTTCAGAACAGGGGGGGTGGATACGCAGTATTTT.